Below are 21 T cell receptor beta chains sequenced from a single sample in a study of glioma-infiltrating T cells after dendritic cell vaccination. The repertoire was sequenced with immunoSEQ multiplex PCR; TCRdb's copy has only in-frame clones and lacks some. This table holds about 73,000 clones, roughly four fifths found once. Sequenced material: blood, taken before dendritic cell vaccination. These receptors all come from a human donor with glioblastoma.

The gene calls are TRBV19 and TRBJ1-1, with 7 bases lining up with TRBD1. The CDR3 runs 13 residues. With V trimmed by 10 bases and J by 1 base, 6 bases remained unmatched. Germline assignment: CDR1 LNHDA and CDR2 SQIVND (reference sequence). The CDR3 sequence: CATSRGQNTEAFF. Here the CDR3 DNA reads TGTGCCACCTCAAGGGGGCAGAACACTGAAGCTTTCTTT.

The rearrangement joins TRBV30 to TRBJ1-3; D gene uncertain. The V and J ends lost 0 bases and 0 bases respectively, with 12 bases between them. This CDR3 has 16 residues. CDR1 and CDR2 from the germline V gene are GTSNPN and SVGIG (reference sequence). CDR3 sequence reads: CAWSVRTRSSGNTIYF. The CDR3 DNA follows: TGTGCCTGGAGTGTACGTACCCGGAGCTCTGGAAACACCATATATTTT.

This rearrangement joins TRBV7-9 to TRBJ2-2, with 7 positions matching TRBD1. The CDR3 has 14 residues. Germline trimming cut 7 bases from V and 1 base from J; bases unmatched to any gene: 3. CDR1 is SEHNR and CDR2 is FQNEAQ in the germline V gene (reference sequence). CDR3 protein: CASKWTGNTGELFF. The CDR3 bases are TGTGCCAGCAAGTGGACAGGGAACACCGGGGAGCTGTTTTTT.

This clone has just one count. This chain connects TRBV19 to TRBJ1-4; 8 nucleotides match TRBD1. This CDR3 contains 16 residues. The V and J ends lost 4 bases and 8 bases, in that order; junction bases with no gene match: 12. Germline-derived CDR1 and CDR2 are LNHDA and SQIVND (reference sequence). The CDR3 DNA reads as TGTGCCAGTAGTAATCTAAGAGGACAGGGTGGGGAAAAACTGTTTTTT. It specifies CASSNLRGQGGEKLFF.

V and J are TRBV27 and TRBJ1-2, with TRBD1 identical over 11 bases. Losses at the gene ends were 5 bases for V and 5 bases for J; bases not matched to a gene: 7. This CDR3 contains 15 residues. CDR1 and CDR2 from the germline V gene are MNHEY and SMNVEV (reference sequence). The CDR3 loop is CASSPWTGGAYGYTF. The CDR3 nucleotides are TGTGCCAGCAGTCCGTGGACAGGGGGCGCGTATGGCTACACCTTC.

The chain recombines TRBV5-6 with TRBJ1-5; 7 nucleotides align to TRBD1. Trimming cost V 3 bases and J 5 bases; bases outside gene matches: 2. The CDR3 is made up of 13 amino acids. CDR1 and CDR2 from the germline V gene are SGHDT and YYEEEE. The CDR3 loop is CASSSDRDQPQHF. CDR3 sequence (DNA): TGTGCCAGCAGCTCCGACAGGGATCAGCCCCAGCATTTT.

This chain connects TRBV4-1 to TRBJ1-1; D gene uncertain. The CDR3 is 14 amino acids. Germline V CDR1 and CDR2: MGHRA, YSYEKL. The V end lost 2 bases, the J end lost 5 bases, and 12 bases lay between the germline ends. Written as DNA, the CDR3 is TGCGCCAGCAGCCAACCACTCGAGAGTACTGAAGCTTTCTTT. Protein: CASSQPLESTEAFF.

The chain joins TRBV5-1 to TRBJ2-7; 10 nucleotides align to TRBD2. Per the germline V gene, CDR1 is SGHRS and CDR2 is YFSETQ. This CDR3 is built from 16 residues. J lost 8 bases, V lost 0 bases, and 11 bases had no gene match. The CDR3 DNA follows: TGCGCCAGCAGCTTGGGGGTAGCGGGGGGATTCATCAAGCAGTACTTC. The encoded protein is CASSLGVAGGFIKQYF.

The J gene is TRBJ2-7, the V gene TRBV29-1; 11 positions match TRBD2. Per germline, CDR1 SQVTM and CDR2 ANQGSEA. V dropped 6 bases and J dropped 6; count of bases not matched to a gene: 7. There are 13 residues in the CDR3. CDR3 sequence: CSVVTSGTAEQYV. The CDR3 DNA follows: TGCAGCGTGGTGACTAGCGGGACGGCCGAGCAGTACGTC.

V and J are TRBV5-1 and TRBJ2-1, with TRBD1 identical over 7 bases. Germline lookup yields CDR1 SGHRS and CDR2 YFSETQ. The CDR3 loop spans 14 amino acids. V was clipped by 0 bases and J by 7 bases; unmatched bases: 4. This CDR3 is CASSLETGKNEQFF. Here the CDR3 DNA reads TGCGCCAGCAGCTTGGAGACAGGGAAGAATGAGCAGTTCTTC.

V and J are TRBV10-3 and TRBJ2-5; 12 bases agree with TRBD2. The V and J ends lost 2 bases and 2 bases, in that order; junction bases with no gene match: 6. The germline V gene has CDR1 ENHRY and CDR2 SYGVKD. This CDR3 has 17 residues. CDR3 region: CAISETPTSGGQETQYF. As DNA, the CDR3 is TGTGCCATCAGTGAGACCCCGACTAGCGGGGGTCAAGAGACCCAGTACTTC.

The chain links TRBV11-1 to TRBJ1-2, with TRBD1 identical over 9 bases. Germline V gene lookup returns CDR1 SGHAT and CDR2 FQDESV (reference sequence). The CDR3 covers 15 residues. Losses at the gene ends were 4 bases for V and 5 bases for J; bases not matched to a gene: 8. This chain's CDR3 is CASSSSTGGAYGYTF. The DNA of the CDR3 is TGTGCCAGCAGCTCCAGTACAGGGGGCGCTTATGGCTACACCTTC.

This CDR3 reads CASSRGTGGPVSNQPQHF. The CDR3 coding sequence is TGTGCCAGCTCGCGGGGGACAGGGGGCCCCGTTAGCAATCAGCCCCAGCATTTT. The rearrangement links TRBV7-9 to TRBJ1-5, with 12 bases fitting TRBD1. Germline V gene sequence: CDR1 SEHNR, CDR2 FQNEAQ (reference sequence). There are 18 residues in the CDR3. The J segment lost 0 bases and the V segment lost 8 bases, leaving 11 bases of the junction unmatched.

The gene calls are TRBV5-1 and TRBJ2-7, with TRBD2 as a possible D gene (5 bases). Looked up from germline, CDR1 is SGHRS and CDR2 is YFSETQ. This CDR3 is built from 17 residues. V lost 1 base and J 2 bases, leaving 19 bases between the germline ends. Written as DNA, the CDR3 is TGCGCCAGCAGCTTGTCGGGTAGCGCGGCCCCTCCCTACGAGCAGTACTTC. It specifies CASSLSGSAAPPYEQYF.

This chain links TRBV4-2 with TRBJ1-1, with TRBD1 matching 8 bases. Germline V gives CDR1 LGHNA, CDR2 YNFKEQ. The J segment lost 4 bases and the V segment lost 4 bases, leaving 8 bases of the junction unmatched. The CDR3 totals 15 residues. CDR3 DNA: TGTGCCAGCAGCCGCAAGACAGGGGATGGCACTGAAGCTTTCTTT. This sequence encodes CASSRKTGDGTEAFF.

The V call is TRBV9, the J call TRBJ2-2, with D possibly TRBD1 on 6 matching bases. The CDR3 totals 15 residues. Germline V gene lookup returns CDR1 SGDLS and CDR2 YYNGEE. V was pared by 2 bases and J by 0 bases, with 8 bases between. CDR3 sequence (DNA): TGTGCCAGCAGCGTTGGGGGCGCGAACACCGGGGAGCTGTTTTTT. Translation gives CASSVGGANTGELFF.

This chain uses TRBV27 with TRBJ1-4; the D is unclear. This CDR3 is 16 amino acids long. From germline, CDR1 is MNHEY and CDR2 SMNVEV (reference sequence). V was trimmed by 2 bases and J by 7 bases, leaving 17 bases between them. The CDR3 sequence is CASSLGERRWGEKLFF. The CDR3 region has the DNA TGTGCCAGCAGTTTAGGTGAAAGGAGGTGGGGTGAAAAACTGTTTTTT.

This clone was observed a few times. V is TRBV5-1 and J is TRBJ1-4; D not resolved. The germline V gene has CDR1 SGHRS and CDR2 YFSETQ. V was clipped by 1 base and J by 8 bases, with 12 bases between them. CDR3 length equals 14 residues. The CDR3 DNA follows: TGCGCCAGCAGCTTGTTTGCGAATAGCGAAAAACTGTTTTTT. Encoded protein: CASSLFANSEKLFF.

This rearrangement joins TRBV19 to TRBJ1-1, with no clear D. V lost 5 bases and J lost 0, with 7 bases in between. Per germline, CDR1 LNHDA and CDR2 SQIVND (reference sequence). The CDR3 consists of 13 residues. The CDR3 sequence: CASSSTLNTEAFF. Here the CDR3 DNA reads TGTGCCAGTAGTTCCACTCTGAACACTGAAGCTTTCTTT.

The chain combines TRBV21-1 with TRBJ2-5; TRBD2 is the table's D call, not checked against the DNA. TRBV21-1 represents a pseudogene. This CDR3 has 18 residues. The CDR3 here is CASSKAAPCGGIRETQYF. CDR3 DNA: TGTGCCAGCAGCAAAGCGGCCCCTTGCGGGGGCATTCGAGAGACCCAGTACTTC.

This chain's CDR3 is CASSLDIAQETQYF. Here the CDR3 DNA reads TGCGCCAGCAGCTTGGACATTGCCCAAGAGACCCAGTACTTC. This rearrangement joins TRBV5-1 to TRBJ2-5, with D unclear. CDR1 SGHRS and CDR2 YFSETQ come from the germline V gene. Trimming took off 0 bases at V and 1 base at J, with 7 bases between the two ends. The length of the CDR3 is 14 residues. Complete variable domain (other parts from reference TRBV5-1 and TRBJ2-5): KAGVTQTPRYLIKTRGQQVTLSCSPISGHRSVSWYQQTPGQGLQFLFEYFSETQRNKGNFPGRFSGRQFSNSRSEMNVSTLELGDSALYLCASSLDIAQETQYFGPGTRLLVL.